This T cell receptor beta chain was recorded in a study of OX40 agonist ivuxolimab in advanced cancers. Germline assignment: CDR1 MNHEY and CDR2 SVGAGI. Between the trimmed V and J ends, which lost 2 bases and 7 bases, there was a span of 20 bases. The CDR3 totals 16 residues. Clones were read by immunoSEQ multiplex PCR, and TCRdb kept only the in-frame ones, dropping some. The data show about 61,000 clones, approximately 90% seen once. This clone was recorded only once. This specimen consisted of CD4+ or CD8+ T cells sorted from blood, obtained in a trial of the OX40 agonist ivuxolimab. The chain joins TRBV6-5 to TRBJ1-2; a possible D gene is TRBD1 (6 bases). The sequence came from an adult with an advanced solid tumor such as melanoma, head and neck, liver or kidney cancer. CDR3 DNA: TGTGCCAGCAGTTACCCCAGGTGGGGGGGGCCCTCTGGCTACACCTTC. Its protein is CASSYPRWGGPSGYTF.